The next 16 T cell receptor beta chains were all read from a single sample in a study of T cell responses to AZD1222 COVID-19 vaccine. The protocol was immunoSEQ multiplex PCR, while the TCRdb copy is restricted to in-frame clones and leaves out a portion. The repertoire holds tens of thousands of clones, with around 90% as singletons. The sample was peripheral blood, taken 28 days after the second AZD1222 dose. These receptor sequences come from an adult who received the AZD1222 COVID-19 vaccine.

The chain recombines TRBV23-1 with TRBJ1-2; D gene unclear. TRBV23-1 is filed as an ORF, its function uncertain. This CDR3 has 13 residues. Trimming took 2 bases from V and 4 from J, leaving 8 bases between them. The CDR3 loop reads CASSQLTAYGYTF. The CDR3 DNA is TGCGCCAGCAGTCAACTAACAGCCTATGGCTACACCTTC.

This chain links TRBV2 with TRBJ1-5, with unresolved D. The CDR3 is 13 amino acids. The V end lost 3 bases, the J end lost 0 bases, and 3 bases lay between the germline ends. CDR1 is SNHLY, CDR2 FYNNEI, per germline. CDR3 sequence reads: CASSDSSNQPQHF. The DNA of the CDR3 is TGTGCCAGCAGTGATAGTAGCAATCAGCCCCAGCATTTT.

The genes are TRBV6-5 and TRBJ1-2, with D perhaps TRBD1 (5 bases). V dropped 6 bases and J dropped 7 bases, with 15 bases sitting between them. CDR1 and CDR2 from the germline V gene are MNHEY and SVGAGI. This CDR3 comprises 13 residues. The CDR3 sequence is CASSRIGDSGYTF. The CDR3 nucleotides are TGTGCCAGCAGCCGAATAGGGGATAGTGGCTACACCTTC.

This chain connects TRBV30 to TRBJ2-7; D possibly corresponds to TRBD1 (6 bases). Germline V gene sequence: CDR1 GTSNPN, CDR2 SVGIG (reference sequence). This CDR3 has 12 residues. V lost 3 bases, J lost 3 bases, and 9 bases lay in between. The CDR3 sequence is CAWSKGGYEQYF. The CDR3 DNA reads TGTGCCTGGAGCAAAGGGGGCTACGAGCAGTACTTC.

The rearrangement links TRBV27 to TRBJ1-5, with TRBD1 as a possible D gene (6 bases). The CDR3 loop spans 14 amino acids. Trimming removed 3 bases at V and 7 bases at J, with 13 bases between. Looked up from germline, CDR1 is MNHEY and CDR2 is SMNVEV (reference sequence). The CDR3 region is CASSFSGDGQPQHF. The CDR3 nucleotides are TGTGCCAGCAGTTTTTCAGGGGACGGACAGCCCCAGCATTTT.

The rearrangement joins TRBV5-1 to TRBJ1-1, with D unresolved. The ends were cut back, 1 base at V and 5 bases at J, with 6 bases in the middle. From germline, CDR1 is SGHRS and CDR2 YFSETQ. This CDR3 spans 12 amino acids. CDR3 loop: CASSLKGTEAFF. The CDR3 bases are TGCGCCAGCAGCTTGAAGGGTACTGAAGCTTTCTTT.

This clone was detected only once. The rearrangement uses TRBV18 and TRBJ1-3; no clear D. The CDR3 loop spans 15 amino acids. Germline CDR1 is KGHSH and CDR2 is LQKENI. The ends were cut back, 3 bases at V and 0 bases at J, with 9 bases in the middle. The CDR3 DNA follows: TGTGCCAGCTCACCCATGCAAAGCTCTGGAAACACCATATATTTT. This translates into CASSPMQSSGNTIYF.

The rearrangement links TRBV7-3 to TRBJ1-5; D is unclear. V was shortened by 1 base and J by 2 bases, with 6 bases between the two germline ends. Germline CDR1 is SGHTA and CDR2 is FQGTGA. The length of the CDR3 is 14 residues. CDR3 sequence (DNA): TGTGCCAGCAGCTTAAGGGGTGGCAATCAGCCCCAGCATTTT. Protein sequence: CASSLRGGNQPQHF.

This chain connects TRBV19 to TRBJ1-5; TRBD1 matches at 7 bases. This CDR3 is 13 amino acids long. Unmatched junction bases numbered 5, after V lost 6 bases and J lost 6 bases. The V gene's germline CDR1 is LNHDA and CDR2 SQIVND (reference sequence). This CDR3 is CASRGRDSQPQHF. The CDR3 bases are TGTGCCAGTAGGGGGCGGGACAGTCAGCCCCAGCATTTT.

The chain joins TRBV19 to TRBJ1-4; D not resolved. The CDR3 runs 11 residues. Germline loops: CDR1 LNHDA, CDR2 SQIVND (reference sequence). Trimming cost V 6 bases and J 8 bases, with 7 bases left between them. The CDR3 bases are TGTGCCAGTAGCAGACAAGAAAAACTGTTTTTT. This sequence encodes CASSRQEKLFF.

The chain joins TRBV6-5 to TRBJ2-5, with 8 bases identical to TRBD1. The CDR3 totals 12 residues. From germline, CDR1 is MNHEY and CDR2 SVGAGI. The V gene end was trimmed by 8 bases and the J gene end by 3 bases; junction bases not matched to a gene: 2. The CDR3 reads CASGQGKETQYF. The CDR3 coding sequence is TGTGCCAGCGGACAGGGAAAAGAGACCCAGTACTTC.

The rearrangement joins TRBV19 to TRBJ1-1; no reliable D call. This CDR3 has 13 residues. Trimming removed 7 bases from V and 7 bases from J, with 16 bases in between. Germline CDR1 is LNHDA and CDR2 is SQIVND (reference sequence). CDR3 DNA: TGTGCCAGTAACACCGGCGGGTGGGGTGAAGCTTTCTTT. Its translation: CASNTGGWGEAFF.

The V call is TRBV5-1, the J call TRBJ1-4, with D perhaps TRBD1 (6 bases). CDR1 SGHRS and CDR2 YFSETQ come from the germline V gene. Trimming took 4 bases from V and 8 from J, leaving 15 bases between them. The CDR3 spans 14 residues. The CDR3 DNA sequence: TGCGCCAGCAGCGAAGACAGGCCTGACGAAAAACTGTTTTTT. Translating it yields CASSEDRPDEKLFF.

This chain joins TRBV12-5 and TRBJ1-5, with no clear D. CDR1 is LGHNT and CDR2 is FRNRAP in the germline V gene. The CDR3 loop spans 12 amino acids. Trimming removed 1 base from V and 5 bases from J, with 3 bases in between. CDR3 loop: CASGLGDQPQHF. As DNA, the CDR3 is TGTGCTAGTGGTTTGGGAGATCAGCCCCAGCATTTT.

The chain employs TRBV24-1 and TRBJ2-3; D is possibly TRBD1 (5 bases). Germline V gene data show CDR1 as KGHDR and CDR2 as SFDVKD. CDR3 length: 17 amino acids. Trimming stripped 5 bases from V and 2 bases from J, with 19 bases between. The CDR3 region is CATSGPSRGRVTDTQYF. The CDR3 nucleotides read TGTGCCACCAGTGGGCCGAGTAGGGGCAGAGTCACAGATACGCAGTATTTT.

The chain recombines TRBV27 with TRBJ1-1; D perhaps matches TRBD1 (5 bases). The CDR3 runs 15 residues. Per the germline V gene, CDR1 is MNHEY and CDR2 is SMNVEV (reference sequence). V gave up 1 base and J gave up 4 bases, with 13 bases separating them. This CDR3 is CASSLYGGRLTEAFF. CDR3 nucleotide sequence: TGTGCCAGCAGTTTATACGGGGGAAGGCTCACTGAAGCTTTCTTT.